These T cell receptor beta chains were read from a single sample in a study of CD4 T cells in relation to SARS-CoV-2 and coronaviruses. Repertoires were generated with immunoSEQ multiplex PCR, while TCRdb's copy carries only in-frame clones and drops some. Among tens of thousands of clones listed, 75% to 90% were seen once. Antigens for these TCRs are unknown. The sample comprised naive CD4+ T cells from PBMCs, cultured in vitro. Source of these receptors: an adult with COVID-19. Both conserved end residues are part of each CDR3. D genes are given only for firm matches. Where a row states a size, it is once, few, many or the class of an expanded clone; other rows omit it.

size	V	D	J	DNA	CDR3
few	TRBV7-9	-	TRBJ2-4	TGTGCCAGCAGCCCCGGACTAGCCAAAAACATTCAGTACTTC	CASSPGLAKNIQYF
-	TRBV24-1	TRBD2	TRBJ2-5	TGTGCCACCAGTGATCGGGGAAGGACTAGCGAAGATTTAGAGTCCCAGTACTTC	CATSDRGRTSEDLESQYF
-	TRBV6-2/TRBV6-3	-	TRBJ2-3	TGTGCCAGCAGCCGGAAAGGGGCCGAGAGCACAGATACGCAGTATTTT	CASSRKGAESTDTQYF
-	TRBV4-2	TRBD2	TRBJ2-5	TGTGCCAGCAGCCAAAACTTTCTAGCGGGAGGGCCCTTGGGGGAGACCCAGTACTTC	CASSQNFLAGGPLGETQYF
-	TRBV4-1	TRBD1	TRBJ2-5	TGCGCCAGCAGCCAAGAACCGGGACAGGGTGGGGAGACCCAGTACTTC	CASSQEPGQGGETQYF
-	TRBV6-6	-	TRBJ1-1	TGTGCCAGCGTCAGTTTTATAGGCCAAGGGACTGAAGCTTTCTTT	CASVSFIGQGTEAFF
-	TRBV6-5	-	TRBJ2-7	TGTGCCAGCAGTTACTCGATGTCCTACGAGCAGTACTTC	CASSYSMSYEQYF
-	TRBV4-1	TRBD1	TRBJ1-4	TGCGCCAGCAGCCACCGGGACAGGGCTAATGAAAAACTGTTTTTT	CASSHRDRANEKLFF
-	TRBV27	TRBD2	TRBJ2-1	TGTGCCAGCAGTTCCCGCCAGCGGGAGTACAATGAGCAGTTCTTC	CASSSRQREYNEQFF
-	TRBV3-1/TRBV3-2	TRBD2	TRBJ2-2	TGTGCCAGCAGCCAAGTGGGACTAGCCCCCGGGGAGCTGTTTTTT	CASSQVGLAPGELFF
-	TRBV5-1	-	TRBJ2-5	TGCGCCAGCAGCTTAGCGACATCCCCCCCGGAGACCCAGTACTTC	CASSLATSPPETQYF
-	TRBV7-2	TRBD2	TRBJ2-3	TGTGCCAGCAGCCGGCAGAGCGGGAGGATAGCTAGCACAGATACGCAGTATTTT	CASSRQSGRIASTDTQYF
-	TRBV19	-	TRBJ2-3	TGTGCCAGTAGTTTAAGACAGGTTCCGACAGATACGCAGTATTTT	CASSLRQVPTDTQYF
-	TRBV7-2	-	TRBJ1-5	TGTGCCAGCAGCAGGACAGATCAGCCCCAGCATTTT	CASSRTDQPQHF
-	TRBV12-3/TRBV12-4	TRBD2	TRBJ2-5	TGTGCCAGCAGTTTTAGCGGGAGGGAGACCCAGTACTTC	CASSFSGRETQYF
-	TRBV28	-	TRBJ1-1	TGTGCCAGCGGAACTTCAGGGTTGGGGACTGAAGCTTTCTTT	CASGTSGLGTEAFF
-	TRBV12-5	-	TRBJ2-3	TGTGCTAGTGGTTTGGAAGGATCCCGTCATACGCAGTATTTT	CASGLEGSRHTQYF
once	TRBV6-4	-	TRBJ2-3	TGTGCCAGCAGTGACTCCTTCCCTCCAGATACGCAGTATTTT	CASSDSFPPDTQYF
-	TRBV3-1/TRBV3-2	-	TRBJ1-4	TGTGCCAGCAGCCAAGACGCTTTAGGTAAACTGTTTTTT	CASSQDALGKLFF
-	TRBV25-1	TRBD2	TRBJ2-7	TGTGCCAGCAGTGTTTCGGTAGCGGGGCTTAGCTCCTACGAGCAGTACTTC	CASSVSVAGLSSYEQYF
-	TRBV27	-	TRBJ1-2	TGTGCCAGCAGTTCAGGGGAGGGACGCTATGGCTACACCTTC	CASSSGEGRYGYTF
once	TRBV3-1/TRBV3-2	-	TRBJ1-2	TGTGCCAGCAGCCAAGACTGGGGGCTAGGCTACACCTTC	CASSQDWGLGYTF
-	TRBV5-1	-	TRBJ2-3	TGCGCCAGCAGCTTGGGGGAGAGGGCCGATACGCAGTATTTT	CASSLGERADTQYF
-	TRBV28	-	TRBJ2-5	TGTGCCAGCAGTTTCGCGGGCGAGGTGAGAGAGACCCAGTACTTC	CASSFAGEVRETQYF
once	TRBV5-1	-	TRBJ2-5	TGCGCCAGCAGCTTACAGGATTCTGAGACCCAGTACTTC	CASSLQDSETQYF
few	TRBV5-5	TRBD2	TRBJ2-1	TGTGCCAGCAGCGGGATGACTAGCCCGAGGTTCGAAGAGCAGTTCTTC	CASSGMTSPRFEEQFF
-	TRBV6-1	TRBD1	TRBJ2-7	TGTGCCAGCAGTGAAGGCGGGGCAGGGGGCTTGTACGAGCAGTACTTC	CASSEGGAGGLYEQYF
once	TRBV11-1	-	TRBJ2-1	TGTGCCAGCAGCCCAGGGCAGAGATACAATGAGCAGTTCTTC	CASSPGQRYNEQFF
-	TRBV10-1	-	TRBJ2-7	TGCGCCAGCACCAGAACTCGACAGGCCTCGGTCCACTACGAGCAGTACTTC	CASTRTRQASVHYEQYF
-	TRBV18	-	TRBJ2-7	TGTGCCAGCTCACCGACAGGAACCTACGAGCAGTACTTC	CASSPTGTYEQYF
-	TRBV18	TRBD1	TRBJ1-2	TGTGCGTGCCAGCTCACCACAGTCGATTTCGACAGGGGCCACAGGTATGGCTACACCTTC	CACQLTTVDFDRGHRYGYTF
-	TRBV7-9	-	TRBJ2-5	TGTGCCAGCAGCTTAAACCCCCTAGAGAGTCAAGAGACCCAGTACTTC	CASSLNPLESQETQYF
-	TRBV28	-	TRBJ1-5	TGTGCCAGCATCACGCAGGGGCTTAGCAATCAGCCCCAGCATTTT	CASITQGLSNQPQHF
-	TRBV18	-	TRBJ2-1	TGTGCCAGCTCACCACCAGGAGGGGACAATGAGCAGTTCTTC	CASSPPGGDNEQFF
-	TRBV24-1	-	TRBJ2-3	TGTGCCACCAGTGATCCCATCTCCCGGAGTAACACAGATACGCAGTATTTT	CATSDPISRSNTDTQYF
-	TRBV3-1/TRBV3-2	-	TRBJ2-7	TGTGCCAGCAGCCAAGTCAGTCACGAGCAGTACTTC	CASSQVSHEQYF
-	TRBV4-3	TRBD1	TRBJ1-1	TGCGCCAGCAGCCAAGATAGTCGCAGGGGGCAGACTGAAGCTTTCTTT	CASSQDSRRGQTEAFF
-	TRBV30	-	TRBJ2-7	TGTGCCGGTTTTGGTGTTTCCTACGAGCAGTACTTC	CAGFGVSYEQYF
once	TRBV18	TRBD1	TRBJ2-3	TGTGCCAGCTCACCATACACGGGGACAGGTAGCACAGATACGCAGTATTTT	CASSPYTGTGSTDTQYF
-	TRBV25-1	-	TRBJ2-1	TGTGCCAGCAGTGCGTCCTTAAGCGGCTCCTACAATGAGCAGTTCTTC	CASSASLSGSYNEQFF
-	TRBV7-3	TRBD2	TRBJ2-1	TGTGCCAGCAGCTCTGGGGGGGGGTTGGTTGTCAATGAGCAGTTCTTC	CASSSGGGLVVNEQFF
-	TRBV7-2	-	TRBJ1-1	TGTGCCAGCAGCTTAGCGGGGGGCAGGAACACTGAAGCTTTCTTT	CASSLAGGRNTEAFF
-	TRBV18	-	TRBJ1-3	TGTGCCAGCTCACCCAACTCTGGAAACACCATATATTTT	CASSPNSGNTIYF
once	TRBV6-5	TRBD2	TRBJ2-5	TGTGCCAGCAGTTACTCGGGACTAGGACCCCGATACTTC	CASSYSGLGPRYF
-	TRBV6-2/TRBV6-3	-	TRBJ2-3	TGTGCCAGCAGTACGTTTTGGGGGGCTAGCACAGATACGCAGTATTTT	CASSTFWGASTDTQYF
-	TRBV5-8	-	TRBJ1-1	TGTGCCAGCAGCATGACATCGAACACTGAAGCTTTCTTT	CASSMTSNTEAFF
-	TRBV7-9	TRBD2	TRBJ2-4	TGTGCCAGCAGCTTAGGTTATGTTGCGGGAGGGCCGAGTGGCATTCAGTACTTC	CASSLGYVAGGPSGIQYF
-	TRBV30	-	TRBJ2-3	TGTGCCTGGAGTTATTTCAACCGAGGGGGGCCCGGGGTAGATACGCAGTATTTT	CAWSYFNRGGPGVDTQYF
-	TRBV19	TRBD1	TRBJ1-4	TGTGCCAGCATCGACAGGGGAGGATCTAATGAAAAACTGTTTTTT	CASIDRGGSNEKLFF
-	TRBV29-1	-	TRBJ2-5	TGCAGCGTTGAACCTTCCCAAGAGACCCAGTACTTC	CSVEPSQETQYF
-	TRBV4-3	TRBD2	TRBJ2-1	TGCGCCAGCAGCCAACAAGGACTAGCGGGATACAATGAGCAGTTCTTC	CASSQQGLAGYNEQFF
-	TRBV28	-	TRBJ1-5	TGTGCCAGCAGTTTAGCGAACTTCTATAGCAATCAGCCCCAGCATTTT	CASSLANFYSNQPQHF
few	TRBV4-1	-	TRBJ2-7	TGCGCCAGCAGCCAAGAAGGGGCCGCCTACGAGCAGTACTTC	CASSQEGAAYEQYF
-	TRBV6-6	TRBD1	TRBJ2-2	TGTGCCAGCAGTAAGGACAGGGGTCTTACCGGGGAGCTGTTTTTT	CASSKDRGLTGELFF
-	TRBV7-9	-	TRBJ2-3	TGTGCCAGCAGCTTAGAGGCTAGCACAGATACGCAGTATTTT	CASSLEASTDTQYF
-	TRBV28	-	TRBJ2-7	TGTGCCAGCAGTCTAGGGGGACTGGGACAATCCCACGAGCAGTACTTC	CASSLGGLGQSHEQYF
-	TRBV7-3	-	TRBJ2-1	TGTGCCAGCAGCTTAAGCGGGCAGAACAATGAGCAGTTCTTC	CASSLSGQNNEQFF
few	TRBV18	-	TRBJ1-2	TGTGCCAGCTCATCAAAAAGACCGACAGAGAACTATGGCTACACCTTC	CASSSKRPTENYGYTF
-	TRBV3-1/TRBV3-2	-	TRBJ1-1	TGTGCCAGCAGCCCGGGACGGAACACTGAAGCTTTCTTT	CASSPGRNTEAFF
-	TRBV11-1	-	TRBJ2-3	TGTGCCAGCAGCTTCGGGGCAGACACACACACAGATACGCAGTATTTT	CASSFGADTHTDTQYF